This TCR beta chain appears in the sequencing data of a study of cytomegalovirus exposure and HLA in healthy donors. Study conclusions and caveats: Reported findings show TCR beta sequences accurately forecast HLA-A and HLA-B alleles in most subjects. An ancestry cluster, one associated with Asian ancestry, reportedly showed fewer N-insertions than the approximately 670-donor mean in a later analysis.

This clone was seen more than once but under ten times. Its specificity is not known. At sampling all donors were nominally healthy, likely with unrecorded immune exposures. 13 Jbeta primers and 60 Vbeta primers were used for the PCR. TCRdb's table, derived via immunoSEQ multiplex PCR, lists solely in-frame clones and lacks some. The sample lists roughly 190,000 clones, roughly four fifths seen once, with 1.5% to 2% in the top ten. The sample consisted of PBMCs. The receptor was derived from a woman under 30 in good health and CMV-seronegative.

CDR3 DNA sequence: TGTGCCAGCAGCCCGTACAGGGTGGGTAGGAACACTGAAGCTTTCTTT. As protein: CASSPYRVGRNTEAFF. This rearrangement joins TRBV7-2 to TRBJ1-1; tentative D call: TRBD1 (6 bases). The CDR3 runs 16 residues. The V end was cut by 5 bases, the J end by 1 base, with 17 bases between. CDR1 and CDR2 from the germline V gene are SGHTA and FQGNSA.